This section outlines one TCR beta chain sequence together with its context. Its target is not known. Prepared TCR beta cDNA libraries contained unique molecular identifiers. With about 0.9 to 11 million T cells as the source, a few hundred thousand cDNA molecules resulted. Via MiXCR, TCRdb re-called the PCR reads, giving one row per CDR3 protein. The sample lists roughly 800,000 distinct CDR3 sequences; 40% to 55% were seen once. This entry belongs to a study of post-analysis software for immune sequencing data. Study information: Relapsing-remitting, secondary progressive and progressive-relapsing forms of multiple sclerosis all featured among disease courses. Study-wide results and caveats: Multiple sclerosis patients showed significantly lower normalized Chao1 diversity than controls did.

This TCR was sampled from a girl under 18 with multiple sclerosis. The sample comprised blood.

The DNA of the CDR3 is TGTGCCAGCAGCCAATACGAAGGGTTATACGCCAACGTCCTGACTTTC. Its protein product is CASSQYEGLYANVLTF. The chain couples TRBV27 to TRBJ2-6; D is unclear. CDR1 MNHEY and CDR2 SMNVEV come from the germline V gene (reference sequence). This CDR3 comprises 16 residues. Trimming removed 6 bases from V and 7 bases from J, with 19 bases in between.